This passage covers 28 T cell receptor beta chains from one sample sequenced in a study of blood T cell repertoires in COVID-19. The protocol was immunoSEQ multiplex PCR, while the TCRdb copy is restricted to in-frame clones and leaves out a portion. The sample holds around 60,000 clones, around 82% seen once. The sequenced material came from peripheral blood. The receptors were sampled from a man in his sixties with acute or convalescent COVID-19.

The chain combines TRBV2 with TRBJ1-2; D is unclear. Germline V CDR1 and CDR2: SNHLY, FYNNEI. CDR3 size: 11 residues. V lost 7 bases, J lost 3 bases, and 6 bases lay in between. The CDR3 loop is CASTVDYGYTF. The CDR3 region has the DNA TGTGCCAGCACTGTTGACTATGGCTACACCTTC. Full variable domain (missing parts from reference TRBV2 and TRBJ1-2): EPEVTQTPSHQVTQMGQEVILRCVPISNHLYFYWYRQILGQKVEFLVSFYNNEISEKSEIFDDQFSVERPDGSNFTLKIRSTKLEDSAMYFCASTVDYGYTFGSGTRLTVV.

This rearrangement joins TRBV6-2 or TRBV6-3 to TRBJ2-2, with D tentatively TRBD2 (6 bases). The V end lost 0 bases, the J end lost 4 bases, and 6 bases lay between the germline ends. The germline V gene encodes CDR1 MNHEY and CDR2 SVGEGT. The length of the CDR3 is 14 residues. CDR3 loop: CASSYSTSTGELFF. As DNA, the CDR3 is TGTGCCAGCAGTTACTCGACTAGCACCGGGGAGCTGTTTTTT.

This clone was observed a single time. The rearrangement joins TRBV2 to TRBJ2-5; the match to TRBD2 covers 9 bases. Germline loops: CDR1 SNHLY, CDR2 FYNNEI. CDR3 length equals 15 residues. V lost 1 base, J lost 9 bases, and 9 bases stayed unmatched. CDR3 DNA: TGTGCCAGCAGTGAAGAGGCTAGCGGGGTAGGGCCCCAGTACTTC. As protein: CASSEEASGVGPQYF.

The rearrangement uses TRBV6-1 and TRBJ2-1, with 8 bases aligning to TRBD1. V dropped 3 bases and J dropped 5; count of bases not matched to a gene: 6. CDR1 and CDR2 from the germline V gene are MNHNS and SASEGT. This CDR3 region has 15 residues. For the CDR3, the DNA is TGTGCCAGCAGTGACCCCAGGGGGCGCCACAATGAGCAGTTCTTC. Amino acids: CASSDPRGRHNEQFF.

This clone has a handful of counts. V usage is TRBV6-1 and J usage is TRBJ2-1; 9 positions match TRBD2. The CDR3 has 15 residues. The germline gives CDR1 MNHNS, CDR2 SASEGT. V gave up 1 base and J gave up 6 bases; unmatched junction bases: 4. As DNA, the CDR3 is TGTGCCAGCAGTGAAGGTAGCGGGGGCCCCAATGAGCAGTTCTTC. This encodes CASSEGSGGPNEQFF.

The rearrangement uses TRBV5-1 and TRBJ2-2; TRBD1 matches 9 bases. Per germline, CDR1 SGHRS and CDR2 YFSETQ. With V trimmed by 3 bases and J by 2 bases, 2 bases remained unmatched. The CDR3 runs 15 residues. The DNA for the CDR3 is TGCGCCAGCAGCTGGGGACAGGGAAACACCGGGGAGCTGTTTTTT. Its translation: CASSWGQGNTGELFF.

Regarding this clone: Other DNA sequences in this sample translate to the same CDR3. The gene calls are TRBV7-3 and TRBJ2-3, with TRBD2 matching 10 bases. CDR1 is SGHTA, CDR2 FQGTGA, per germline. The J segment lost 3 bases and the V segment lost 5 bases, leaving 5 bases of the junction unmatched. The CDR3 length is 15 residues. This CDR3 reads CASSQSGGATDTQYF. CDR3 DNA sequence: TGTGCCAGCAGCCAAAGCGGGGGGGCTACAGATACGCAGTATTTT.

The chain joins TRBV5-6 to TRBJ2-6, with 8 positions matching TRBD1. CDR1 is SGHDT, CDR2 YYEEEE, per germline. The CDR3 is 16 amino acids. Unmatched junction bases numbered 5, after V lost 2 bases and J lost 4 bases. The CDR3 sequence is CASSLRTGLGANVLTF. In nucleotides, the CDR3 is TGTGCCAGCAGCTTAAGGACAGGGTTAGGGGCCAACGTCCTGACTTTC. Drawing the rest from reference TRBV5-6 and TRBJ2-6, the complete variable domain is DAGVTQSPTHLIKTRGQQVTLRCSPKSGHDTVSWYQQALGQGPQFIFQYYEEEERQRGNFPDRFSGHQFPNYSSELNVNALLLGDSALYLCASSLRTGLGANVLTFGAGSRLTVL.

The gene calls are TRBV5-1 and TRBJ1-1, with TRBD1 matching 8 bases. The CDR3 runs 15 residues. V dropped 4 bases and J dropped 1; count of bases not matched to a gene: 6. CDR1 is SGHRS, CDR2 YFSETQ, per germline. The CDR3 region is CASSLRTGQNTEAFF. The CDR3 DNA sequence: TGCGCCAGCAGCCTACGGACAGGGCAGAACACTGAAGCTTTCTTT.

The chain joins TRBV6-5 to TRBJ1-6, with TRBD1 identical over 10 bases. Germline V CDR1 and CDR2: MNHEY, SVGAGI. Trimming took 2 bases from V and 9 from J; bases not matched to a gene: 4. There are 15 residues in the CDR3. CDR3 DNA sequence: TGTGCCAGCAGTTACGATTGGACAGGGGGTTCACCCCTCCACTTT. Amino acid sequence: CASSYDWTGGSPLHF.

A few counts support this clone. V gene TRBV2 combines with J gene TRBJ2-5, with TRBD1 matching 7 bases. The length of the CDR3 is 13 residues. Germline trimming cut 10 bases from V and 2 bases from J; bases unmatched to any gene: 7. Germline V gene data show CDR1 as SNHLY and CDR2 as FYNNEI. The CDR3 loop is CATGDSLQETQYF. The DNA for the CDR3 is TGTGCCACCGGGGACAGCCTACAAGAGACCCAGTACTTC.

The chain carries TRBV6-7 and TRBJ1-6, with D unresolved. TRBV6-7 is flagged as an ORF with uncertain function. V was cut by 0 bases and J by 7 bases, with 13 bases left in between. The CDR3 totals 16 residues. CDR3 nucleotide sequence: TGTGCCAGCAGTTACTCTCGGCGGGTACGGAATTCACCCCTCCACTTT. Protein product: CASSYSRRVRNSPLHF.

V usage is TRBV4-1 and J usage is TRBJ2-5, with D possibly TRBD2 on 5 matching bases. CDR1 is MGHRA, CDR2 YSYEKL, per germline. V was pared by 1 base and J by 1 base, with 13 bases between. The length of the CDR3 is 16 residues. The CDR3 DNA reads TGCGCCAGCAGCCAAGTATTGTTCCGGGGCCAAGAGACCCAGTACTTC. Its protein product is CASSQVLFRGQETQYF.

The V and J genes are TRBV6-5 and TRBJ2-7; 8 nucleotides line up with TRBD2. The CDR3 totals 15 residues. Germline CDR1 and CDR2: MNHEY and SVGAGI. Trimming took 2 bases from V and 3 from J; bases not matched to a gene: 6. This CDR3 reads CASSYNGGGFYEQYF. The CDR3 DNA reads as TGTGCCAGCAGTTACAACGGCGGGGGGTTCTACGAGCAGTACTTC.

This chain connects TRBV14 to TRBJ1-2; 7 nucleotides line up with TRBD1. Trimming took 4 bases from V and 3 from J; bases not matched to a gene: 11. This CDR3 region has 16 residues. Germline V gene data show CDR1 as SGHDN and CDR2 as FVKESK. This CDR3 reads CASSPKPTGLYYGYTF. Written as DNA, the CDR3 is TGTGCCAGCAGCCCGAAGCCGACAGGGCTTTACTATGGCTACACCTTC.

This clone appeared a few times. An end of the junction differs from the germline gene, which may be a read error. The V call is TRBV5-1, the J call TRBJ1-6, with 7 positions matching TRBD1. The CDR3 is made up of 14 amino acids. From germline, CDR1 is SGHRS and CDR2 YFSETQ. CDR3 sequence: CASRLGTDNSPLHF. The CDR3 coding sequence is TGCGCCAGCCGCTTGGGGACAGATAATTCACCCCTCCACTTT.

In this sample, this clone turned up once. CDR3: CASSPDRGIGYTF. CDR3 coding DNA: TGTGCCAGCTCACCAGACAGAGGTATAGGCTACACCTTC. V and J are TRBV18 and TRBJ1-2, with TRBD1 as a possible D gene (5 bases). Trimming cost V 2 bases and J 8 bases, with 12 bases left between them. This CDR3 has 13 amino acids. CDR1 and CDR2 from the germline V gene are KGHSH and LQKENI.

The gene calls are TRBV28 and TRBJ2-3; TRBD1 aligns across 12 bases. CDR3 length: 15 amino acids. The germline V gene has CDR1 MDHEN and CDR2 SYDVKM. V lost 4 bases and J lost 4; bases outside the gene matches: 3. The DNA for the CDR3 is TGTGCCAGCAGTTGGGGACAGGGGGCCGCAGATACGCAGTATTTT. This translates into CASSWGQGAADTQYF.

This clone is classed as medium-sized. This rearrangement joins TRBV7-9 to TRBJ2-3; unclear D gene. The germline CDR1 and CDR2 sequences are SEHNR and FQNEAQ (reference sequence). The CDR3 is 13 residues long. V was clipped by 5 bases and J by 6 bases, with 12 bases between them. The CDR3 region is CASSPKLEDTQYF. CDR3 nucleotide sequence: TGTGCCAGCAGCCCAAAGCTAGAGGATACGCAGTATTTT.

The genes are TRBV25-1 and TRBJ1-1; D possibly corresponds to TRBD1 (6 bases). Germline lookup yields CDR1 MGHDK and CDR2 SYGVNS. Deletions cut 6 bases from V and 5 bases from J, with 13 bases between. The CDR3 extends over 13 amino acids. The CDR3 sequence: CASSIGQLTEAFF. In nucleotides, the CDR3 is TGTGCCAGCAGCATCGGACAGTTAACTGAAGCTTTCTTT.

This clone has more than one count but fewer than ten. This chain uses TRBV18 with TRBJ2-2; the match to TRBD1 covers 7 bases. The CDR3 consists of 17 residues. V was pared by 0 bases and J by 1 base, with 5 bases of the junction left unmatched. CDR1 is KGHSH and CDR2 is LQKENI in the germline V gene. The DNA for the CDR3 is TGTGCCAGCTCACCACCCGGAGACAGGGTGAACACCGGGGAGCTGTTTTTT. As protein: CASSPPGDRVNTGELFF.

The CDR3 loop reads CASSFLPVPNTGELFF. CDR3 DNA: TGCGCCAGCAGCTTTCTACCGGTTCCGAACACCGGGGAGCTGTTTTTT. The chain employs TRBV5-1 and TRBJ2-2; no definite D call. This CDR3 is 16 amino acids long. Per germline, CDR1 SGHRS and CDR2 YFSETQ. V was pared by 2 bases and J by 0 bases, with 11 bases between.

The chain carries TRBV21-1 and TRBJ2-7; TRBD1 reflects the table's D call only, with no check against the DNA. TRBV21-1 is reported as a pseudogene. The CDR3 runs 18 residues. DNA for the CDR3: TGTGCCAGCAGCAAAGCGGGGGCCCGGACAGTAGGTTCCTACGAGCAGTACTTC. Its protein is CASSKAGARTVGSYEQYF.

The V and J genes are TRBV11-2 and TRBJ2-2; TRBD1 might be the D (6 bases). The CDR3 runs 16 residues. Germline-derived CDR1 and CDR2 are SGHAT and FQNNGV. V gave up 6 bases and J gave up 4 bases, with 18 bases separating them. DNA of the CDR3: TGTGCCAGCAGTTCAACCCTCACAGGGTTCACCGGGGAGCTGTTTTTT. This gives the protein CASSSTLTGFTGELFF. Complete variable domain (other parts from reference TRBV11-2 and TRBJ2-2): EAGVAQSPRYKIIEKRQSVAFWCNPISGHATLYWYQQILGQGPKLLIQFQNNGVVDDSQLPKDRFSAERLKGVDSTLKIQPAKLEDSAVYLCASSSTLTGFTGELFFGEGSRLTVL.

The rearrangement uses TRBV18 and TRBJ2-3; 8 nucleotides line up with TRBD2. This CDR3 region has 17 residues. Germline-derived CDR1 and CDR2 are KGHSH and LQKENI. V was pared by 5 bases and J by 1 base, with 11 bases of the junction left unmatched. The CDR3 DNA reads as TGTGCCAGCTCAGCACGAGGAACTAGCGGCCGCACAGATACGCAGTATTTT. Protein product: CASSARGTSGRTDTQYF.

The chain joins TRBV2 to TRBJ1-1; perhaps TRBD1 as D (6 bases). V was shortened by 10 bases and J by 7 bases, with 13 bases between the two germline ends. The germline gives CDR1 SNHLY, CDR2 FYNNEI. The CDR3 contains 11 residues. The CDR3 loop is CATGTLFEAFF. For the CDR3, the DNA is TGTGCCACCGGGACACTTTTTGAAGCTTTCTTT.

The CDR3 bases are TGCGCCAGCAGCCCACTTGACAGAAACTATGGCTACACCTTC. This codes for CASSPLDRNYGYTF. The chain couples TRBV5-1 to TRBJ1-2, with TRBD1 as a possible D gene (5 bases). The CDR3 totals 14 residues. The germline gives CDR1 SGHRS, CDR2 YFSETQ. The germline V and J ends were trimmed by 4 bases and 2 bases, with 12 bases remaining between them. Combining the CDR3 with reference TRBV5-1 and TRBJ1-2 gives the whole variable domain KAGVTQTPRYLIKTRGQQVTLSCSPISGHRSVSWYQQTPGQGLQFLFEYFSETQRNKGNFPGRFSGRQFSNSRSEMNVSTLELGDSALYLCASSPLDRNYGYTFGSGTRLTVV.

This sequence joins TRBV19 and TRBJ2-1, with 9 bases matching TRBD1. The CDR3 length is 14 residues. Trimming cost V 5 bases and J 7 bases; bases outside gene matches: 6. CDR1 and CDR2 from the germline V gene are LNHDA and SQIVND (reference sequence). The DNA of the CDR3 is TGTGCCAGTAGTTCCACCGGGACAGGGAATGAGCAGTTCTTC. It translates to CASSSTGTGNEQFF.